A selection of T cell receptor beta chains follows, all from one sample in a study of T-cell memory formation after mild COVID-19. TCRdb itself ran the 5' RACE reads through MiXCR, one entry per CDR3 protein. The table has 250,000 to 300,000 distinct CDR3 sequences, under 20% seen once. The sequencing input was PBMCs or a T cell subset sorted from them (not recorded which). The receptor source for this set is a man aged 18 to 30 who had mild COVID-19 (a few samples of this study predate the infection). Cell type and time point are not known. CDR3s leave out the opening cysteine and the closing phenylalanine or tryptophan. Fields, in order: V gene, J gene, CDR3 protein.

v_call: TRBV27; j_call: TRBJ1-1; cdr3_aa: ASSSWRKAF
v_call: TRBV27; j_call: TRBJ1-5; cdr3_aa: ASSFSAQGAGQPQH
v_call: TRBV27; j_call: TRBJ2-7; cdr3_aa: ASSLGKTYEQY
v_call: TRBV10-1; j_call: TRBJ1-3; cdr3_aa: ASSESGSGNTIY
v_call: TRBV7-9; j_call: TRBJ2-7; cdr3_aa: ASFGPRTGEQY
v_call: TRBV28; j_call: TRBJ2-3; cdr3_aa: ASSSPGGGVHTQY
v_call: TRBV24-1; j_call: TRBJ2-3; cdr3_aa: ATSDIQGWTDTQY
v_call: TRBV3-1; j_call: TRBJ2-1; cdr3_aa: ASSEWDRNEQF
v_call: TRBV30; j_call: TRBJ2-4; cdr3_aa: AWSDGRDSVGNIQY
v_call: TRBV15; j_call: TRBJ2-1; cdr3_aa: ATSSWGADEQF
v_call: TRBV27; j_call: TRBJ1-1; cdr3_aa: ASSLNRDRVAF
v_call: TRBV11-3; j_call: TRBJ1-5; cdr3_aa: ASSLGTAINQPQH
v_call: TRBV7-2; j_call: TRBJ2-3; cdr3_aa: ASSDSSSGFGGTDTQY
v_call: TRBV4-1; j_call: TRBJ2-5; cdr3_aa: ASSQEMAGQETQY
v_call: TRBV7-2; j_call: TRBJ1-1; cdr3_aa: ASIRGGQPNTEAF
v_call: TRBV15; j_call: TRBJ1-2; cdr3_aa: ATSRGPSGQLNYGYT
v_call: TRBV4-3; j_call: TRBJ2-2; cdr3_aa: ASSQVTGRGYGELF
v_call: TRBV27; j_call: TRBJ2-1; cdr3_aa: ASSLRRNEQF
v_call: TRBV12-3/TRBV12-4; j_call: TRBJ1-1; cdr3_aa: ASSLQTTNTEAF
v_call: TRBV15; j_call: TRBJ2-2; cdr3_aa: ATRGDANTGELF
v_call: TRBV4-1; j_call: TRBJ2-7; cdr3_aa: ASSPRTGDYEQY
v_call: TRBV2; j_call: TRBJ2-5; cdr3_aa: ASSAKGLAGGRETQY
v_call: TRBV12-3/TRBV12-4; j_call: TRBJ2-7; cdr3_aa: ASSLGTTYEQY
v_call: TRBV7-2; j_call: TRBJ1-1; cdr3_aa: ASSFTGFAEAF
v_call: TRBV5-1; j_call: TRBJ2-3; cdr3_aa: ASSLYRGSTDTQY
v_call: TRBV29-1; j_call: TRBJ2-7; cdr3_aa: SVGRGQGSYEQY
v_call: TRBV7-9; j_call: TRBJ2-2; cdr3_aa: ASSSPWTGGRLKTGELF
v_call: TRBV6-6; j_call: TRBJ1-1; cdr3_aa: ASSYERQGGTEAF
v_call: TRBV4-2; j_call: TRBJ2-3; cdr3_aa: ASSQEKGLEADTQY
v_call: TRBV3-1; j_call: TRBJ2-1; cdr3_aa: ASSSGWVGQGIDEQF
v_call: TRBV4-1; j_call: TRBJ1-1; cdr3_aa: ASSQGRGTPGDAF
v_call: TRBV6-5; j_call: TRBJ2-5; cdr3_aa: ASSQIAGKKTQY
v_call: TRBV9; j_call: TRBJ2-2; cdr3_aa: ASSVAVQAGELF
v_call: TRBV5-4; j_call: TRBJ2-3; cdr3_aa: ASSNELAGGITDTQY
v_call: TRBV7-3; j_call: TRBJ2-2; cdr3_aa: ASSAQGLAGGELF
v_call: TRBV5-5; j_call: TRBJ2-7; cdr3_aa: ASSTDRGRGNEQY
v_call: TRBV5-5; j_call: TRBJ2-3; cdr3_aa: ASSLWRGAKSDTQY
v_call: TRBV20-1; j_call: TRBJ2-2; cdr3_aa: SAYRGMNTGELF
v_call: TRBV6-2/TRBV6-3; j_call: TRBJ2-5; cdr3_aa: ASSYSSPRGTQY
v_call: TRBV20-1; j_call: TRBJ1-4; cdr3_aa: SALTGITNEKLF
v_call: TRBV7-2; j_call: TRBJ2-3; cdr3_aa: ASAPGGTVTDTQY
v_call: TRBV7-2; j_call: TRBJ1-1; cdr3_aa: ASSFGGQGFTEAF
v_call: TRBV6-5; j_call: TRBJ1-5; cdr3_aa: ASSRGTGRPQH
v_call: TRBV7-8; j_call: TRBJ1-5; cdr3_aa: ASSKDDQPQH
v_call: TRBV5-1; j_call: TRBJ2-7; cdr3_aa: ASSLEWQNSYEQY
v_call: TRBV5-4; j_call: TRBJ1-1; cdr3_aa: ASSRVGGANTEAF
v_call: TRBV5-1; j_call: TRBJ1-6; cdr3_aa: ASSLRSQLNSYNSPLH
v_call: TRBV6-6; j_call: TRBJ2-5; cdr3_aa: ASRAMVIQETQY
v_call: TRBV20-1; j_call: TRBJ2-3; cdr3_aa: SAGGGRGTDTQY
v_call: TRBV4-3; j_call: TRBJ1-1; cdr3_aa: ASSQELRDRAAF
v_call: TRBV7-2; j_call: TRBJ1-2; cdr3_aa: ASSGGGGAMDYGYT
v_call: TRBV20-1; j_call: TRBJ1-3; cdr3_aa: SARLRTLGNTIY
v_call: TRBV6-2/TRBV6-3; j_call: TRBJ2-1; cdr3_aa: ASSYRGSQGF
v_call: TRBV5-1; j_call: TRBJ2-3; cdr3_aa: ASSSTPTSGERDTQY
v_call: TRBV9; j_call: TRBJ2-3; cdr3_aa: ASSAGEAERGVTDTQY
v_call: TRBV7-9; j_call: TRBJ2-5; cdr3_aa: ASSLAREMETQY
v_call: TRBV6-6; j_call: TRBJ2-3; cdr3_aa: ASSYPGTSGFPDTQY
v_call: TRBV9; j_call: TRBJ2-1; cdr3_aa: ASSVVGSGGTSEQF
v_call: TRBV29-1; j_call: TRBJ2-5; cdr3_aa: SVGSGLAWTETQY